What follows are 3 T cell receptor beta chains derived from one specimen sequenced in a study of PD-L1 blockade in urothelial cancer. Generated by immunoSEQ multiplex PCR, the TCRdb table keeps only in-frame clones and is missing some. The table includes around 130,000 clones, approximately 84% detected once. Time point: pretreatment peripheral blood. The source was PBMCs, collected around atezolizumab (anti-PD-L1) treatment. Receptors were obtained from a man in his fifties or sixties with urothelial cancer.

CDR3 coding DNA: TGTGCCAGCAGCCCGGGGCGGGGTACCTTCACAGATACGCAGTATTTT. This gives the protein CASSPGRGTFTDTQYF. The chain couples TRBV9 to TRBJ2-3; a weak D match, TRBD2 (6 bases). In germline, CDR1 is SGDLS, CDR2 YYNGEE. The ends were cut back, 4 bases at V and 2 bases at J, with 17 bases in the middle. The CDR3 totals 16 residues.

The V gene is TRBV5-6, the J gene TRBJ2-3; TRBD2 aligns across 8 bases. V was clipped by 5 bases and J by 6 bases; unmatched bases: 5. Germline CDR1 SGHDT, CDR2 YYEEEE. The CDR3 is made up of 13 amino acids. CDR3 protein: CASSKAGVDTQYF. Written as DNA, the CDR3 is TGTGCCAGCAGTAAAGCGGGAGTGGATACGCAGTATTTT.

J is TRBJ2-7 and V is TRBV6-6, with 8 nucleotides matching TRBD2. CDR3 length: 13 residues. Germline trimming cut 8 bases from V and 3 bases from J; bases unmatched to any gene: 6. Germline-derived CDR1 and CDR2 are MNHNY and SVGAGI (reference sequence). CDR3 sequence (DNA): TGTGCCAGCGAGAGCGGGAGAAACTACGAGCAGTACTTC. Translated, it gives CASESGRNYEQYF.